Shown below are 15 T cell receptor beta chains from a single sample sequenced in a study of blood T cell repertoires in COVID-19. Clones were read by immunoSEQ multiplex PCR, and TCRdb kept only the in-frame ones, dropping some. The sample contains under 450,000 clones, around 88% of which appear only once. Input material: peripheral blood. These TCRs come from a woman aged 50 to 65 with COVID-19, enrolled during active disease.

The chain combines TRBV9 with TRBJ2-3, with D possibly being TRBD2 (6 bases). The length of the CDR3 is 15 residues. The V end lost 1 base, the J end lost 3 bases, and 12 bases lay between the germline ends. From germline, CDR1 is SGDLS and CDR2 YYNGEE. The CDR3 is CASSVSSAGTDTQYF. The CDR3 nucleotides are TGTGCCAGCAGCGTATCGTCTGCGGGAACAGATACGCAGTATTTT.

The V and J genes are TRBV4-1 and TRBJ2-3; TRBD1 matches at 8 bases. Trimming removed 1 base from V and 4 bases from J; junction bases left unmatched: 13. CDR3 length equals 18 residues. Germline V lookup: CDR1 MGHRA, CDR2 YSYEKL. The CDR3 loop is CASSQARPGQVSSDTQYF. The CDR3 DNA follows: TGCGCCAGCAGCCAAGCCAGACCGGGACAGGTATCATCAGATACGCAGTATTTT.

The rearrangement links TRBV5-6 to TRBJ2-3; 8 positions match TRBD2. There are 14 residues in the CDR3. The V segment lost 7 bases and the J segment 2 bases; nucleotides outside the gene matches: 6. Germline loops: CDR1 SGHDT, CDR2 YYEEEE. The CDR3 sequence is CASRNSGDTDTQYF. As DNA, the CDR3 is TGTGCCAGCCGAAATAGCGGGGACACAGATACGCAGTATTTT.

The chain is built from TRBV6-4 and TRBJ2-2; 8 nucleotides line up with TRBD2. The CDR3 is made up of 14 amino acids. Germline lookup yields CDR1 MRHNA and CDR2 SNTAGT. The V and J ends lost 6 bases and 6 bases, in that order; junction bases with no gene match: 6. CDR3 loop: CASREASGPGELFF. CDR3 nucleotide sequence: TGTGCCAGCAGGGAGGCTAGCGGGCCCGGGGAGCTGTTTTTT.

This chain connects TRBV5-1 to TRBJ1-1; a possible D gene is TRBD1 (6 bases). Between the trimmed V and J ends, which lost 3 bases and 1 base, there was a span of 10 bases. This CDR3 contains 14 residues. The V gene's germline CDR1 is SGHRS and CDR2 YFSETQ. As DNA, the CDR3 is TGCGCCAGCAGCTCCCGGACAGAGAACACTGAAGCTTTCTTT. The encoded protein is CASSSRTENTEAFF.

The chain employs TRBV18 and TRBJ1-3; D remains unclear. Trimming shortened V by 3 bases and J by 3 bases, and 12 bases separated the two germline ends. Germline CDR1 KGHSH, CDR2 LQKENI. This CDR3 has 15 residues. CDR3 DNA sequence: TGTGCCAGCTCACCCAGTAACGGGGATGGAAACACCATATATTTT. It translates to CASSPSNGDGNTIYF.

CDR3 nucleotides: TGTGCCTGGAGTAGGGGGGGGATATGGGGAAGGACTGAAGCTTTCTTT. This sequence encodes CAWSRGGIWGRTEAFF. This rearrangement joins TRBV30 to TRBJ1-1, with D perhaps matching TRBD1 (6 bases). The CDR3 totals 16 residues. With 2 bases removed from V and 5 bases from J, the gap between germline ends came to 21 bases. Germline V gene lookup returns CDR1 GTSNPN and CDR2 SVGIG (reference sequence).

This chain uses TRBV27 with TRBJ1-2; possible D gene TRBD1, 6 bases. The CDR3 is made up of 13 amino acids. V gave up 6 bases and J gave up 8 bases, with 16 bases separating them. Germline loops: CDR1 MNHEY, CDR2 SMNVEV (reference sequence). CDR3 in amino acids: CASSRGGAKGYTF. CDR3 DNA sequence: TGTGCCAGCAGCCGTGGGGGGGCGAAAGGCTACACCTTC.

The chain is built from TRBV18 and TRBJ2-7; D may be TRBD2 (5 bases). CDR1 and CDR2 (germline): KGHSH, LQKENI. The V gene lost 3 bases and the J gene lost 6 bases, with 12 bases spanning the gap. CDR3 size: 13 residues. The CDR3 region has the DNA TGTGCCAGCTCACCGTCGGACGAGGGCGAGCAGTACTTC. Encoded protein: CASSPSDEGEQYF.

CDR3 sequence (DNA): TGTGCCTGGAGTGACGGCAGGGGAAAAAATCAGCCCCAGCATTTT. It specifies CAWSDGRGKNQPQHF. The chain links TRBV30 to TRBJ1-5; D is perhaps TRBD1 (6 bases). The CDR3 totals 15 residues. The ends were cut back, 1 base at V and 4 bases at J, with 14 bases in the middle. Germline V lookup: CDR1 GTSNPN, CDR2 SVGIG (reference sequence).

The rearrangement links TRBV9 to TRBJ1-1, with 9 nucleotides matching TRBD1. Per germline, CDR1 SGDLS and CDR2 YYNGEE. Trimming took 3 bases from V and 4 from J; bases not matched to a gene: 13. The CDR3 extends over 17 amino acids. CDR3 in DNA: TGTGCCAGCAGCGAGAGTCCCGGGACAGGGCTCGGCACTGAAGCTTTCTTT. It encodes CASSESPGTGLGTEAFF.

This chain connects TRBV29-1 to TRBJ2-7, with TRBD1 as a possible D gene (7 bases). The CDR3 runs 12 residues. CDR1 is SQVTM and CDR2 is ANQGSEA in the germline V gene. The V and J ends lost 3 bases and 5 bases respectively, with 11 bases between them. DNA for the CDR3: TGCAGCGTTGACCAGGGGGGCCACGAGCAGTACTTC. This gives the protein CSVDQGGHEQYF.

The chain carries TRBV6-1 and TRBJ1-1, with D uncertain. The CDR3 contains 14 residues. Germline CDR1 is MNHNS and CDR2 is SASEGT. V was trimmed by 1 base and J by 3 bases, leaving 9 bases between them. DNA for the CDR3: TGTGCCAGCAGTGAAGTAATCTTTTACACTGAAGCTTTCTTT. As protein: CASSEVIFYTEAFF.

This rearrangement joins TRBV21-1 to TRBJ1-2; the DNA was not compared with TRBD1, the D call given in the table. TRBV21-1 is recorded as a pseudogene. This CDR3 contains 15 residues. CDR3 bases: TGTGCCAGCAGCAAAGTGGACAGGGGGCCGGATGGCTACACCTTC. Translating it yields CASSKVDRGPDGYTF.

J is TRBJ1-5 and V is TRBV19; 11 bases map to TRBD1. Germline CDR1 LNHDA, CDR2 SQIVND (reference sequence). The CDR3 runs 18 residues. J was trimmed by 2 bases and V by 3 bases; bases with no gene match: 9. This chain's CDR3 is CASSIQGQGAFGNQPQHF. CDR3 DNA sequence: TGTGCCAGTAGTATCCAAGGACAGGGGGCTTTCGGCAATCAGCCCCAGCATTTT. Using reference TRBV19 and TRBJ1-5 for the parts outside the CDR3, the full variable domain is DGGITQSPKYLFRKEGQNVTLSCEQNLNHDAMYWYRQDPGQGLRLIYYSQIVNDFQKGDIAEGYSVSREKKESFPLTVTSAQKNPTAFYLCASSIQGQGAFGNQPQHFGDGTRLSIL.